This TCR beta chain stems from a study of T-cell memory formation after mild COVID-19. Study-level findings and limits: Among contracting clones, CD4+ were mainly CM/EM and CD8+ enriched in EMRA. Clones that shrank (day 15 to 85) were balanced CD4/CD8, whereas later expanders leaned CD4+. Detection of some responders pre-infection suggested pre-existing cross-reactive memory T cells participated.

In its sample, this clonotype was seen a few times. The antigen is unknown. Sample barcodes and UMIs were carried by the TCR alpha and TCR beta cDNA libraries that 5'RACE generated with constant-segment primers. TCRdb called the 5' RACE reads again in MiXCR, with one record for every CDR3 protein. The table records fewer than 550,000 distinct CDR3 sequences, 15% to 20% of them present only once. The CDR3 runs to 14 residues. Germline V lookup: CDR1 LNHDA, CDR2 SQIVND (reference sequence). V shed 3 bases, J shed 7 bases, and the junction held 4 bases outside the gene matches. The sample consisted of PBMCs or a T cell subset sorted from them (not recorded which). This chain uses TRBV19 with TRBJ2-1; the match to TRBD1 covers 9 bases. The receptor comes from an adult woman who had mild COVID-19 (a few samples of this study predate the infection). Cell type and time point are not known. The CDR3 coding sequence is TGTGCCAGTAGTATTGACAGGGGGGCAAATGAGCAGTTCTTC. This codes for CASSIDRGANEQFF.